A selection of T cell receptor beta chains follows, all from one sample in a study of graft-versus-host responses after intestinal transplantation. Method: immunoSEQ multiplex PCR; TCRdb's copy keeps in-frame clones and lacks some. The profile covers around 12,000 clones, with about 81% appearing a single time and about 8.6% taken by the ten largest. Material: PBMCs, obtained around 290 days after intestinal transplant. The source is a human patient who received an intestinal transplant, so some T cells may come from the graft donor. Both conserved end residues are part of each CDR3. A D gene is named only where the DNA matches it firmly. Only some rows state a clone size, as once, few, many or a class for expanded clones.

TRBV7-9	few	14	NA	TRBJ1-2	TGTGCCAGCAGCTGGGCGGCGGGGAACTATGGCTACACCTTC	CASSWAAGNYGYTF
TRBV10-3	NA	14	NA	TRBJ1-2	TGTGCCATCAGTGAGCCGGGTACAGGGAAGGGCTACACCTTC	CAISEPGTGKGYTF
TRBV5-4	NA	15	NA	TRBJ1-2	TGTGCCAGCAGCGACGGACGGGGGGCCACCTATGGCTACACCTTC	CASSDGRGATYGYTF
TRBV18	NA	14	NA	TRBJ1-2	TGTGCCAGCTCACCACAAGGGGTGGAGTATGGCTACACCTTC	CASSPQGVEYGYTF
TRBV7-7	few	10	NA	TRBJ2-7	TGTGCCAGCAGCCAGGGCGAGCAGTACTTC	CASSQGEQYF
TRBV7-8	NA	14	TRBD1	TRBJ2-7	TGTGCCAGCAGCCCCACCGGGACAGGGGGCGAGCAGTACTTC	CASSPTGTGGEQYF
TRBV4-1	NA	14	NA	TRBJ2-3	TGCGCCAGCAGCCAAGGACTCAGGGGAGATACGCAGTATTTT	CASSQGLRGDTQYF
TRBV2	NA	18	TRBD2	TRBJ2-1	TGTGCCAGCCCCGGGACTAGCGGTTTTCCTACCCCCTACAATGAGCAGTTCTTC	CASPGTSGFPTPYNEQFF
TRBV12-2	NA	12	NA	TRBJ2-7	TGTGCAAGTCGCTTAGCGGACTACGAGCAGTACTTC	CASRLADYEQYF
TRBV7-2	NA	15	NA	TRBJ1-3	TGTGCCAGCAGCATTTGGGGGGCGCCTGGAAACACCATATATTTT	CASSIWGAPGNTIYF
TRBV27	NA	14	TRBD1	TRBJ2-3	TGTGCCAGCAGCGGACAGGGGGACACAGATACGCAGTATTTT	CASSGQGDTDTQYF
TRBV1	NA	14	NA	TRBJ1-1	TGCACCAGCAGCCAAGATAGACGGGACACTGAAGCTTTCTTT	CTSSQDRRDTEAFF
TRBV5-4	NA	15	NA	TRBJ2-3	TGTGCCAGCAGCTTGACGCCAGGGTTCACAGATACGCAGTATTTT	CASSLTPGFTDTQYF
TRBV10-2	NA	15	NA	TRBJ2-7	TGCGCCAGCAGTGACCCGCGGAAGAGCTCCTACGAGCAGTACTTC	CASSDPRKSSYEQYF
TRBV13	once	13	TRBD1	TRBJ2-1	TGTGCCAGCAGCCCCGGGACAGGGAATGAGCAGTTCTTC	CASSPGTGNEQFF
TRBV19	NA	17	NA	TRBJ1-5	TGTGCCAGTAGTATGATGAAAGGGGACAAAAGCAATCAGCCCCAGCATTTT	CASSMMKGDKSNQPQHF
TRBV7-6	few	16	NA	TRBJ2-1	TGTGCCAGCAGCTTACGGTATCGGGGCTCCTACAATGAGCAGTTCTTC	CASSLRYRGSYNEQFF
TRBV28	NA	15	NA	TRBJ1-4	TGTGCCAGCAGTTCCCCAAGGACAGAGAATGAAAAACTGTTTTTT	CASSSPRTENEKLFF
TRBV6-4	NA	17	TRBD2	TRBJ2-5	TGTGCCAGGGTGATTCTAGCGGCCTTCCTTGATCAAGAGACCCAGTACTTC	CARVILAAFLDQETQYF
TRBV29-1	NA	13	TRBD1	TRBJ2-7	TGCAGCGCAACCGGGACAGGAGCCTACGAGCAGTACTTC	CSATGTGAYEQYF
TRBV11-3	NA	16	TRBD2	TRBJ2-2	TGTGCCAGCAGCTTAACCACTAGCGGGAACACCGGGGAGCTGTTTTTT	CASSLTTSGNTGELFF
TRBV6-5	few	12	NA	TRBJ2-7	TGTGCCAGCAGTTACCCGGTCGGCGAGCAGTACTTC	CASSYPVGEQYF
TRBV5-1	NA	13	NA	TRBJ2-3	TGCGCCAGCACCTCGCTAAGCACAGATACGCAGTATTTT	CASTSLSTDTQYF
TRBV4-2	few	15	TRBD1	TRBJ1-2	TGTGCCAGCAGCCGACCGGGACAGGGTCCCTATGGCTACACCTTC	CASSRPGQGPYGYTF
TRBV27	NA	11	NA	TRBJ1-1	TGTGCCAGCAGGAAGGAAACTGAAGCTTTCTTT	CASRKETEAFF
TRBV6-5	NA	13	NA	TRBJ1-5	TGTGCCAGCAGGAGACAGAAAGAGGAGCCCCAGCATTTT	CASRRQKEEPQHF
TRBV2	once	14	NA	TRBJ1-5	TGTGCCAGCAGTGAGCGTCGGAACAATCAGCCCCAGCATTTT	CASSERRNNQPQHF
TRBV6-5	NA	14	NA	TRBJ1-4	TGTGCCAGCAGTTTCAGGTCAGCTAATGAAAAACTGTTTTTT	CASSFRSANEKLFF
TRBV27	few	12	NA	TRBJ1-4	TGTGCCAGCATTCGGGGGGATGAAAAACTGTTTTTT	CASIRGDEKLFF
TRBV9	NA	20	NA	TRBJ1-1	TGTGCCAGCAGCGGCCTCCAACCCTCCCGGGGTCCACTACTAAACACTGAAGCTTTCTTT	CASSGLQPSRGPLLNTEAFF
TRBV19	once	13	NA	TRBJ2-3	TGTGCCAGTAGTAAGAGGAGAACAGATACGCAGTATTTT	CASSKRRTDTQYF
TRBV6-1	NA	14	NA	TRBJ2-7	TGTGCCAGCAGGGATGGACAGAGCTCCTACGAGCAGTACTTC	CASRDGQSSYEQYF
TRBV5-1	NA	16	TRBD2	TRBJ2-3	TGCGCCAGCAGCTTGGAAGGGCGGGGGAGCACAGATACGCAGTATTTT	CASSLEGRGSTDTQYF
TRBV28	NA	18	TRBD2	TRBJ2-1	TGTGCCAGCAGTTTACCCACTAGCGGGAGGACTATCTACAATGAGCAGTTCTTC	CASSLPTSGRTIYNEQFF
TRBV27	NA	21	TRBD2	TRBJ2-1	TGTGCCAGCAGTTTTGTCAGGCTAGCGGGAGGCCGAGACAAATACTACAATGAGCAGTTCTTC	CASSFVRLAGGRDKYYNEQFF
TRBV7-2	NA	12	NA	TRBJ2-1	TGTGCCAGCCGAGTGCGGGGTGTTAAGCAGTTCTTC	CASRVRGVKQFF
TRBV6-1	NA	15	NA	TRBJ2-7	TGTGCCAGCAGTGTTGAGGCAGGGCCGACCTACGAGCAGTACTTC	CASSVEAGPTYEQYF
TRBV9	NA	14	NA	TRBJ2-2	TGTGCCAGCAGCGTCGGACAACACACCGGGGAGCTGTTTTTT	CASSVGQHTGELFF
TRBV4-2	NA	15	NA	TRBJ2-7	TGTGCCAGCAGCCAGCCCTCCACAGTGGGGTACGAGCAGTACTTC	CASSQPSTVGYEQYF
TRBV5-6	NA	13	NA	TRBJ2-3	TGTGCCAGCAGCTGGGGGGGCACAGATACGCAGTATTTT	CASSWGGTDTQYF
TRBV11-3	NA	15	TRBD1	TRBJ1-1	TGTGCCAGCAGCTTAGGACAGGGGTCGAACACTGAAGCTTTCTTT	CASSLGQGSNTEAFF
TRBV11-2	NA	13	NA	TRBJ1-1	TGTGCCAGCAGCTTACGGGGGAACACTGAAGCTTTCTTT	CASSLRGNTEAFF
TRBV10-3	NA	16	NA	TRBJ2-2	TGTGCCATCAGTGTCTCCTACGATTTGACCGACGGGGAGCTGTTTTTT	CAISVSYDLTDGELFF
TRBV7-9	NA	12	NA	TRBJ2-7	TGTGCCAGCAGTGAAGTGACCTACGAGCAGTACTTC	CASSEVTYEQYF
TRBV21-1	once	13	NA	TRBJ2-7	TGTGCCAGCATCGACGGACTAGCCCACGAGCAGTACTTC	CASIDGLAHEQYF
TRBV6-5	NA	15	NA	TRBJ1-3	TGTGCCAGCAGTTACTCGATCGGTTCTGGAAACACCATATATTTT	CASSYSIGSGNTIYF
TRBV2	few	14	NA	TRBJ1-1	TGTGCCAGCAGTGTACGCGCTGGGAACACTGAAGCTTTCTTT	CASSVRAGNTEAFF